One and the same sample provided the 12 T cell receptor beta chains below, sequenced in a study of early T cells in non-severe SARS-CoV-2 infection. TCRdb analysed the 5' RACE reads with MiXCR anew, one entry per CDR3 protein. The sample yields under 85,000 distinct CDR3 sequences, about 9% seen once. Sequencing was done on a sample of whole blood. These receptors originate from an adult who was a healthcare worker with PCR-confirmed SARS-CoV-2 infection or an uninfected control (not recorded which).

The table lists this clonotype with a few counts. The gene calls are TRBV29-1 and TRBJ1-1; 9 bases agree with TRBD1. From germline, CDR1 is SQVTM and CDR2 ANQGSEA. V lost 3 bases to trimming and J lost 0 bases; unmatched junction nucleotides: 8. CDR3 size: 16 residues. The CDR3 loop reads CSVEPGQGLMNTEAFF. CDR3 DNA sequence: TGCAGCGTTGAGCCGGGACAGGGTCTCATGAACACTGAAGCTTTCTTT.

This clonotype was seen ten or more times. The chain is built from TRBV12-3 or TRBV12-4 and TRBJ2-2; 10 bases are a match to TRBD2. V gave up 6 bases and J gave up 6 bases; unmatched junction bases: 7. There are 15 residues in the CDR3. The CDR3 is CASRSGLAGAGELFF. CDR3 in DNA: TGTGCCAGCAGAAGCGGTCTAGCGGGAGCCGGGGAGCTGTTTTTT.

This clonotype was counted a few times. This chain connects TRBV7-9 to TRBJ2-7; TRBD2 is a possible D gene (5 bases). The V end was cut by 1 base, the J end by 1 base, with 14 bases between. Germline-derived CDR1 and CDR2 are SEHNR and FQNEAQ (reference sequence). CDR3 length: 16 residues. The CDR3 sequence: CASSLGLRGGSYEQYF. The DNA of the CDR3 is TGTGCCAGCAGCTTAGGACTAAGAGGCGGGTCCTACGAGCAGTACTTC.

This chain joins TRBV4-1 and TRBJ2-1; 11 nucleotides match TRBD2. The CDR3 has 17 amino acids. Trimming cost V 0 bases and J 7 bases; bases outside gene matches: 8. Germline V gives CDR1 MGHRA, CDR2 YSYEKL. CDR3 nucleotides: TGCGCCAGCAGCCAAGACTCGACTAGCGGGACCATTAATGAGCAGTTCTTC. Its translation is CASSQDSTSGTINEQFF.

This clonotype was seen ten or more times. The V gene is TRBV12-3 or TRBV12-4, the J gene TRBJ2-3, with D perhaps TRBD1 (6 bases). With 6 bases removed from V and 6 bases from J, the gap between germline ends came to 25 bases. This CDR3 spans 17 amino acids. The CDR3 DNA reads as TGTGCCAGCAGGTCGGCGGACAGTACTGTGGGCAGCGATACGCAGTATTTT. This translates into CASRSADSTVGSDTQYF.

The V gene is TRBV10-2, the J gene TRBJ1-1, with no clear D. This CDR3 has 13 amino acids. V was cut by 9 bases and J by 1 base, with 12 bases left in between. Looked up from germline, CDR1 is WSHSY and CDR2 is SAAADI. This chain's CDR3 is CARQTGENTEAFF. DNA of the CDR3: TGCGCCAGACAGACGGGAGAGAACACTGAAGCTTTCTTT.

CDR3 nucleotide sequence: TGTGCCAGCAGTGTCGTAGCGGGAGGGGACGGGGAGCTGTTTTTT. It is translated as CASSVVAGGDGELFF. The V gene is TRBV2, the J gene TRBJ2-2, with TRBD2 matching over 11 bases. Germline V lookup: CDR1 SNHLY, CDR2 FYNNEI. J was trimmed by 7 bases and V by 4 bases; bases with no gene match: 5. CDR3 length equals 15 residues. The whole variable domain, remainder taken from reference TRBV2 and TRBJ2-2, is EPEVTQTPSHQVTQMGQEVILRCVPISNHLYFYWYRQILGQKVEFLVSFYNNEISEKSEIFDDQFSVERPDGSNFTLKIRSTKLEDSAMYFCASSVVAGGDGELFFGEGSRLTVL.

This clonotype occurred many times. The gene calls are TRBV7-8 and TRBJ1-4; D is uncertain. Germline V gene sequence: CDR1 SGHVS, CDR2 FQNEAQ. The germline V and J ends were trimmed by 0 bases and 0 bases, with 5 bases remaining between them. The CDR3 contains 15 residues. The CDR3 DNA reads as TGTGCCAGCAGCTTAGCGGTCGCAACTAATGAAAAACTGTTTTTT. It translates to CASSLAVATNEKLFF.

This sequence joins TRBV20-1 and TRBJ2-2; D unresolved. The germline V gene encodes CDR1 DFQATT and CDR2 SNEGSKA (reference sequence). V lost 5 bases, J lost 2 bases, and 15 bases lay in between. The CDR3 length is 15 residues. The CDR3 region is CSAQRSHGNTGELFF. The CDR3 DNA reads TGCAGTGCTCAAAGATCCCACGGCAACACCGGGGAGCTGTTTTTT.

This clonotype was counted many times. The gene calls are TRBV7-9 and TRBJ2-3, with unresolved D. Germline-derived CDR1 and CDR2 are SEHNR and FQNEAQ (reference sequence). The CDR3 length is 16 residues. Trimming removed 4 bases from V and 0 bases from J, with 14 bases in between. CDR3 amino acids: CASSSNGPPSTDTQYF. CDR3 DNA: TGTGCCAGCAGCTCTAATGGACCGCCTAGCACAGATACGCAGTATTTT. Variable domain in full (rest from reference TRBV7-9 and TRBJ2-3): DTGVSQNPRHKITKRGQNVTFRCDPISEHNRLYWYRQTLGQGPEFLTYFQNEAQLEKSRLLSDRFSAERPKGSFSTLEIQRTEQGDSAMYLCASSSNGPPSTDTQYFGPGTRLTVL.

V gene TRBV20-1 combines with J gene TRBJ2-7, with D perhaps matching TRBD1 (5 bases). The CDR3 contains 15 residues. Trimming removed 6 bases at V and 0 bases at J, with 18 bases between. Germline V gene lookup returns CDR1 DFQATT and CDR2 SNEGSKA (reference sequence). CDR3: CSALKGDSPSYEQYF. CDR3 in DNA: TGCAGTGCCCTAAAAGGCGACAGTCCCTCCTACGAGCAGTACTTC.

This clonotype was recorded many times. One end of the junction is discordant with germline, which a read error may explain. The rearrangement joins TRBV7-2 to TRBJ2-1; D gene uncertain. The CDR3 sequence is 11 residues long. Germline lookup yields CDR1 SGHTA and CDR2 FQGNSA. CDR3 sequence: CASGLVEGRIF. CDR3 nucleotides: TGTGCCAGCGGCCTTGTGGAAGGAAGGATCTTC.